The T cell receptor (beta chain) under discussion was sequenced for a study of T cells in Graves' hyperthyroidism and ophthalmopathy (dated by TCRdb to the late 2010s). For the wider study: Peripheral blood samples were taken at initial diagnosis, before any treatment was given. Prospective prediction of ophthalmopathy was tested in an independent validation cohort consisting of some 20 hyperthyroidism patients and some 17 patients who later progressed to ophthalmopathy. The approximately 98 discovery patients were randomly divided into training and test sets at a 7:3 ratio. Thyroid tissue and blood T-cell repertoires from about six Graves' hyperthyroidism patients were also compared in the study. Once sampling was done, hyperthyroidism patients were given methimazole at a starting dose of 30 mg daily, whereas ophthalmopathy patients were given high-dose intravenous methylprednisolone. TCR Vbeta CDR3 sequencing of 130 to 150 peripheral blood samples (approximately 44 ophthalmopathy, around 80 hyperthyroidism and about 17 progressor patients) is reported in the paper. To identify distinguishing TCR V-J signatures, a discovery cohort of 90 to 100 patients was used, comprising 40 to 45 with Graves' ophthalmopathy and 57 with stable Graves' hyperthyroidism. The research as a whole found: In cross-validation, a model built on a 13 V-J signature told ophthalmopathy apart from stable hyperthyroidism with under 90% sensitivity and roughly 82% specificity, and in testing the same model reached 80%/75%. In validation, the model predicted progression to ophthalmopathy with roughly 66% sensitivity and approximately 78% specificity, a median of approximately 6.7 months before onset. Most expanded thyroid clonotypes (frequency above 0.001) were also found in blood, which suggests that blood repertoires may mirror thyroid immune responses. Sample size was not statistically predetermined, and blinding of investigators to group allocation was not performed.

Hyperthyroidism patients were newly diagnosed, had a disease duration of under 2 months, and were aged 18 to 65 years. The study excluded patients with uncontrolled infections, other autoimmune diseases, pregnancy or lactation. Diagnoses were established on the basis of clinical symptoms, serum thyroxine and TRAb, thyroid ultrasound, and orbital computed tomography. For progressor patients, blood was drawn at the first diagnosis of hyperthyroidism, before any ophthalmopathy symptoms had appeared. Ficoll-Paque density gradient centrifugation was used to isolate PBMCs from about 9.4 ml of fresh peripheral blood. Progressor patients were defined as those initially diagnosed with Graves' hyperthyroidism in whom ophthalmopathy developed during follow-up. Total RNA was extracted with Trizol reagent, and quality was checked on an Agilent 2100 Bioanalyzer. On this clonotype itself: The clone's antigen remains unknown. Possible read error: a much larger clone is one base away.

Based on the germline V gene (reference sequence), the CDR1 and CDR2 sequences are MNHEY and SMNVEV. V is cut by 5 bases and J by 0 bases, and the space between the germline ends is 31 bases. The cysteine opens and the phenylalanine closes a CDR3 of 22 amino acids. The CDR3 DNA has 66 bases and is translated from base 1. The TCR beta CDR3 regions were amplified from RNA transcripts. The first round of RT-PCR for the TCR CDR3 was performed with the HTBI primer set and the Qiagen OneStep RT-PCR kit. Libraries were constructed in a second round of multiplex PCR, after which size selection and purification were performed. Sequencing of the libraries was done on an Illumina HiSeq2000 using paired-end 100 bp reads. The paper's processing steps were these. SOAPnuke was used to process the raw data, with reads discarded if the reads contained adapters or uncalled bases, had a mean Phred below 15, or lacked an exact constant-primer or identifier match. High-quality paired reads were merged using COPE v1.2.5, and each unique nucleotide sequence was defined as a clonotype. MiTCR v1.1 was used to align the clonotypes against IMGT TRBV, TRBD and TRBJ reference segments. The analysis was restricted to V-J combinations with a frequency above 0.0001, which together covered 99% to 99.2% of the repertoires. The TCS score was defined as F50 (clonal expansion) divided by E x V (chaos), with BLOSUM62-based TCRdist calculated between CDR3 peptides within each V-J. Welch's t-statistics and random forest reduced 500 to 550 V-J features to around 14, which were used in a naive Bayes classifier (R e1071). The public reads were run again by TCRdb, first through fastp at Q25 and then through MiXCR, and only productive beta chains were kept. Rows are combined by CDR3 protein, so each entry shows the most common genes and DNA. TCRdb's processing, not the authors' own work, is the source of the V and J calls. This sample comprises some 350,000 distinct CDR3 sequences, around 16% of them detected only once. Approximately 30% of the sample comes from the top ten.

The clonotype comes from a woman under 30 with Graves' hyperthyroidism that later progressed to Graves' ophthalmopathy. In this chain, TRBV27 is recombined with TRBJ2-2; the D gene is possibly TRBD1 or TRBD2, each agreeing over 5 bases. The sequenced material came from blood. This receptor has the CDR3 CASSPEYLVGERTATNTGELFF. The DNA sequence follows: TGTGCCAGCAGTCCGGAATACCTAGTGGGGGAGCGAACCGCCACGAACACCGGGGAGCTGTTTTTT.